This TCR beta chain was sequenced in a study of T cells in Graves' hyperthyroidism and ophthalmopathy (dated by TCRdb to about 2019). For the study in its entirety: Peripheral blood was sampled at the time of initial diagnosis, prior to any treatment. To identify TCR V-J signatures that set the groups apart, the researchers used a discovery cohort of 95 to 100 patients, made up of roughly 40 with Graves' ophthalmopathy and 57 with stable Graves' hyperthyroidism. In addition, the study compared T-cell repertoires in thyroid tissue and in blood from 6 or 7 Graves' hyperthyroidism patients. Prospective prediction of ophthalmopathy was tested in an independent validation cohort of some 19 hyperthyroidism patients and 15 to 17 patients who later progressed to ophthalmopathy. TCR Vbeta CDR3 sequencing of 130 to 150 peripheral blood samples (roughly 41 ophthalmopathy, roughly 74 hyperthyroidism and roughly 17 progressor patients) is reported in the paper. Once sampling was done, hyperthyroidism patients were given methimazole at a starting dose of 30 mg daily, whereas ophthalmopathy patients were given high-dose intravenous methylprednisolone. The 100 discovery patients were divided at random into training and test sets in a 7:3 ratio. What the work shows at the level of the full study, not this receptor alone: In validation, progression to ophthalmopathy was predicted by the model with 65% to 71% sensitivity and 72% to 80% specificity, a median of roughly 6 months before onset. Ophthalmopathy was separated from stable hyperthyroidism by a 13 V-J signature model, with 85% to 90% sensitivity and 81% to 82% specificity obtained in cross-validation and 80%/75% obtained in testing. Most expanded thyroid clonotypes (frequency above 0.001) were also detected in blood, a finding suggesting that blood repertoires may reflect thyroid immune responses. No statistical method was used to set the sample size in advance, and investigators knew the group allocation.

This clonotype was observed at least ten times. No cognate antigen has been identified for it. No base qualities exist here, and no much larger clone lies one base off it. Germline trimming: 4 bases from V, 4 bases from J; junction bases outside gene matches: 12. The cysteine opens and the phenylalanine closes a CDR3 of 16 amino acids. Solely the CDR3 DNA is kept, with 48 bases framed from the first base. According to the germline V gene, CDR1 reads MDHEN and CDR2 reads SYDVKM. A patient counted as having stable Graves' hyperthyroidism if no progression to ophthalmopathy occurred over 18 months of follow-up. Hyperthyroidism patients were newly diagnosed, with disease duration under 2 months, and aged 18 to 65 years. Any patient with an uncontrolled infection, another autoimmune disease, pregnancy or lactation was excluded. Diagnoses were based on clinical symptoms, serum thyroxine and TRAb, thyroid ultrasound and orbital computed tomography. Ficoll-Paque density gradient centrifugation was used to isolate PBMCs from about 10 ml of fresh peripheral blood. Trizol reagent was used to extract total RNA, and RNA quality was then checked on an Agilent 2100 Bioanalyzer.

The TCR beta CDR3 regions were amplified from the RNA transcripts. A first-round RT-PCR of the TCR CDR3 used the HTBI primer set with the Qiagen OneStep RT-PCR kit. Libraries were constructed in a second round of multiplex PCR, after which size selection and purification were carried out. The libraries were sequenced on an Illumina HiSeq2000 using paired-end 100 bp reads. The paper's data handling went like this. SOAPnuke was used to process the raw data, with reads discarded if the reads contained adapters or uncalled bases, had a mean Phred below 15, or lacked an exact constant-primer or identifier match. COPE v1.2.5 was used to merge high-quality paired reads, and clonotypes were defined as unique nucleotide sequences. Clonotypes were aligned to IMGT TRBV, TRBD and TRBJ reference segments using MiTCR v1.1. Analysis was restricted to V-J combinations with a frequency above 0.0001, which covered 99.2% of repertoires. The TCS score was defined as F50 (clonal expansion) divided by E x V (chaos), with BLOSUM62-based TCRdist calculated between CDR3 peptides within each V-J. Welch's t-statistics and random forest reduced roughly 540 V-J features to 13, which were used in a naive Bayes classifier (R e1071). TCRdb trimmed public reads at Q25 via fastp, called clones via MiXCR and kept in-frame beta chains. Rows are unified per CDR3 protein, each entry keeping the most common DNA and genes. TCRdb assigned the V and J calls; the authors' analysis was not used. The sample records about 500,000 distinct CDR3 sequences, around 15% of which are singletons. The ten largest account for 17% of the sample.

What was sequenced was blood. The rearrangement combines TRBV28 with TRBJ1-2; TRBD1 agrees with 7 junctional bases. The source of this sequence is a woman between 18 and 29 years old with Graves' hyperthyroidism. The CDR3 sequence is CASSSGQYPHRYGYTF. Here is the DNA: TGTGCCAGCAGTTCGGGACAGTATCCCCATCGCTATGGCTACACCTTC.